The clone carrying this T cell receptor beta chain was seen ten or more times. Its antigen is still unknown. TCRdb passed the 5' RACE reads through MiXCR, listing each CDR3 protein once. The sample has about 39,000 distinct CDR3 sequences; roughly 6% are singletons. This entry is derived from a study of spatial heterogeneity in lung cancer. General observations from the study: Follow-up blood showed ubiquitous expanded tumor TCRs less than blood at resection did.

The sample's time point: sample taken at primary tumor resection. Unsorted whole RNA from tumor, nontumor lung or frozen PBMC underwent sequencing. The TCR originated in a male donor with early-stage non-small cell lung cancer. This specimen consisted of PBMCs, obtained at surgery.

The CDR3 region is CASSSRYGYTF. In nucleotides, the CDR3 is TGTGCCAGCAGTTCACGCTATGGCTACACCTTC. The gene calls are TRBV28 and TRBJ1-2; D gene uncertain. From germline, CDR1 is MDHEN and CDR2 SYDVKM. The CDR3 runs 11 residues. V was shortened by 4 bases and J by 4 bases, with 4 bases between the two germline ends.